This record looks at one T cell receptor beta chain sequence and its context. A second PCR, run for 7 to 11 cycles, used a sample-barcoded 5' primer plus a J-beta primer mix. A tag from a template-switch adaptor with 12 random nucleotides marked each cDNA molecule. Each CDR3 protein gets one entry after TCRdb re-called the 5' RACE reads with MiXCR. The profile covers more than 450,000 distinct CDR3 sequences, with around 27% appearing a single time and 3.6% taken by the ten largest. This CDR3 spans 13 amino acids. Trimming pared 1 base from V and 11 bases from J, leaving 14 bases between. CDR1 and CDR2 from the germline V gene are LNHDA and SQIVND (reference sequence). The sample belongs to a study of blood T cells in healthy people across ages. These data are also associated with another study on T cells of mothers and their children.

The sequence was obtained from a boy aged 2 to 10 in good health. The chain has TRBV19 and TRBJ2-5; D unresolved. Sequenced sample: blood. The CDR3 nucleotides are TGTGCCAGTAGTATAGTCGGAACGCCGAAGCAGTACTTC. Encoded protein: CASSIVGTPKQYF.